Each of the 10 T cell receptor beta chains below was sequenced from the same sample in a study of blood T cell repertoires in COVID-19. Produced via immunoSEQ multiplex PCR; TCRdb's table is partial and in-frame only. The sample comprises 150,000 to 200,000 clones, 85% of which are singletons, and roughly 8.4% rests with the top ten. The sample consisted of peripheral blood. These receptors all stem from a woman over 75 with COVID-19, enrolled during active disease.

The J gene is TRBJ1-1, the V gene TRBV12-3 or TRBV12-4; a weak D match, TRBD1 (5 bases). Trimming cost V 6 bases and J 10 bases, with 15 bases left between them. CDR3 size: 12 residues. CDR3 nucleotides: TGTGCCAGCAGACTACCGGGGGGGGGAGCTTTCTTT. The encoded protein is CASRLPGGGAFF.

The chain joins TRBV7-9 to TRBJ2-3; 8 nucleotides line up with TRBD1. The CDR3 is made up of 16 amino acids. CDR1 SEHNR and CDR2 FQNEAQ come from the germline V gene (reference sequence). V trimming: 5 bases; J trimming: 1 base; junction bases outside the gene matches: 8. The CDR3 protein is CASSPSGGLRTDTQYF. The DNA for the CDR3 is TGTGCCAGCAGCCCTTCAGGGGGCCTCCGCACAGATACGCAGTATTTT.

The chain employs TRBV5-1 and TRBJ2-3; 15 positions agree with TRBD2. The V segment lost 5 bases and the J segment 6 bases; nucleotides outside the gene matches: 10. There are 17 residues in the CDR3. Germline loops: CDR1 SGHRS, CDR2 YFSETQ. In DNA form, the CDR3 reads TGCGCCAGCAGTTCCGGGACTAGCGGGGGGCTGGGGGATACGCAGTATTTT. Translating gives CASSSGTSGGLGDTQYF.

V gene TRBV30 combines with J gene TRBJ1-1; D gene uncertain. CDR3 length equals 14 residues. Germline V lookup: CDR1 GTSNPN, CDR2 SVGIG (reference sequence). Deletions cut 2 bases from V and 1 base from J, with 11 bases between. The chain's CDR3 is CAWSLINKNTEAFF. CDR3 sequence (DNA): TGTGCCTGGAGTCTCATTAACAAGAACACTGAAGCTTTCTTT.

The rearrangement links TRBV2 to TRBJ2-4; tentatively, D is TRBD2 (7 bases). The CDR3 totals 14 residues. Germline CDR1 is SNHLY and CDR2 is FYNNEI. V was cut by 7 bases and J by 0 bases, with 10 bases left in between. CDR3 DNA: TGTGCCAGCAAGGGGGGGACAGCCAAAAACATTCAGTACTTC. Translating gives CASKGGTAKNIQYF.

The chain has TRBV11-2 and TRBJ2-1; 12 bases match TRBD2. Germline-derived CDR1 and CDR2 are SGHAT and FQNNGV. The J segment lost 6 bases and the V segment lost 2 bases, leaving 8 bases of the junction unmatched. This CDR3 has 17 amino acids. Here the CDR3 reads CASSLHLLAGGANEQFF. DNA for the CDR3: TGTGCCAGCAGCTTACACCTACTAGCGGGGGGTGCCAATGAGCAGTTCTTC.

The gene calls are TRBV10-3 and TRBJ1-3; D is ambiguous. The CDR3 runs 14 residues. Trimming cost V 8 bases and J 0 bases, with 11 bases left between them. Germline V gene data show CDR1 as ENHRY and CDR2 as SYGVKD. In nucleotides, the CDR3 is TGTGCCATCGGGCCGGCGCCCTCTGGAAACACCATATATTTT. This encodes CAIGPAPSGNTIYF.

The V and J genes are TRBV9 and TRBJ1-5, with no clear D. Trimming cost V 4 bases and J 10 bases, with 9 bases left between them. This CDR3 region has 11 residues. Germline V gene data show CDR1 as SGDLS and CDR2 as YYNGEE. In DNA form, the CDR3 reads TGTGCCAGCAGCCTCGCGGGCCCCCAGCATTTT. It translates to CASSLAGPQHF.

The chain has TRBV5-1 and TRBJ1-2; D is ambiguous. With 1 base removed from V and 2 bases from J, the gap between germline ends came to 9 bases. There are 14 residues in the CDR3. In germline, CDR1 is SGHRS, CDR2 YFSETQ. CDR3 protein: CASSLSEPNYGYTF. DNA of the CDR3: TGCGCCAGCAGCTTGTCAGAACCCAACTATGGCTACACCTTC.

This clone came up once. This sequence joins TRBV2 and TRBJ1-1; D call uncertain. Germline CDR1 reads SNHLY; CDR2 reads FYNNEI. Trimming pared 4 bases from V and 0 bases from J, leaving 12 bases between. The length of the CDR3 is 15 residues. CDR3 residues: CASSVAGSMNTEAFF. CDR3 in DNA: TGTGCCAGCAGTGTGGCGGGGTCCATGAACACTGAAGCTTTCTTT. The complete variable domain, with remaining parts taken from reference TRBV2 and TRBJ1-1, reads EPEVTQTPSHQVTQMGQEVILRCVPISNHLYFYWYRQILGQKVEFLVSFYNNEISEKSEIFDDQFSVERPDGSNFTLKIRSTKLEDSAMYFCASSVAGSMNTEAFFGQGTRLTVV.